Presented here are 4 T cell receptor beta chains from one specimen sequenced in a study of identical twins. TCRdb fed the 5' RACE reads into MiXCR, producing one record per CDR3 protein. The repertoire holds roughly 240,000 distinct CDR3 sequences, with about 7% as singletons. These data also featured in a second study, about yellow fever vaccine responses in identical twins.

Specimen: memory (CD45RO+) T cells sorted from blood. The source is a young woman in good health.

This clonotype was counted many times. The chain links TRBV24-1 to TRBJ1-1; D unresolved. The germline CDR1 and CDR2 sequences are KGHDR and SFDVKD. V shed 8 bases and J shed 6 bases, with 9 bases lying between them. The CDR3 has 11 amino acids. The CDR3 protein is CATKRTSEAFF. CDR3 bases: TGTGCCACCAAGAGAACGTCTGAAGCTTTCTTT.

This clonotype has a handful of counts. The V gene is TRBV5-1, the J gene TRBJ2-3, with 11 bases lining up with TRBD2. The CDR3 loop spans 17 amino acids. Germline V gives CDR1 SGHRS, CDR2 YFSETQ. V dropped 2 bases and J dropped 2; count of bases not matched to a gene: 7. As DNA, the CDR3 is TGCGCCAGCAGCTTCGGACTAGCGGGCCCCTCCACAGATACGCAGTATTTT. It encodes CASSFGLAGPSTDTQYF.

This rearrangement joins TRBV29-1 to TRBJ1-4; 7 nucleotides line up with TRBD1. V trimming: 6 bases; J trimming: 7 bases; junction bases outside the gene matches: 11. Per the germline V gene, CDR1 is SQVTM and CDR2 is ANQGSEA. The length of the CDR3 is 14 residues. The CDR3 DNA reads TGCAGCGTCGCCAAACAGGGGAGAGGTGAAAAACTGTTTTTT. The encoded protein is CSVAKQGRGEKLFF. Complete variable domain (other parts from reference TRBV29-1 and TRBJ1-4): SAVISQKPSRDICQRGTSLTIQCQVDSQVTMMFWYRQQPGQSLTLIATANQGSEATYESGFVIDKFPISRPNLTFSTLTVSNMSPEDSSIYLCSVAKQGRGEKLFFGSGTQLSVL.

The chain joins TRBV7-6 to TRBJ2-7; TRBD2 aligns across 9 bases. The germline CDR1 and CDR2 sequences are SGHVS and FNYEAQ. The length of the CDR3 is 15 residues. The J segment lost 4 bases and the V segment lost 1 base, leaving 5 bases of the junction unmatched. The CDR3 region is CASSLGSGSSYEQYF. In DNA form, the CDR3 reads TGTGCCAGCAGCTTAGGTAGCGGGAGCTCGTACGAGCAGTACTTC.